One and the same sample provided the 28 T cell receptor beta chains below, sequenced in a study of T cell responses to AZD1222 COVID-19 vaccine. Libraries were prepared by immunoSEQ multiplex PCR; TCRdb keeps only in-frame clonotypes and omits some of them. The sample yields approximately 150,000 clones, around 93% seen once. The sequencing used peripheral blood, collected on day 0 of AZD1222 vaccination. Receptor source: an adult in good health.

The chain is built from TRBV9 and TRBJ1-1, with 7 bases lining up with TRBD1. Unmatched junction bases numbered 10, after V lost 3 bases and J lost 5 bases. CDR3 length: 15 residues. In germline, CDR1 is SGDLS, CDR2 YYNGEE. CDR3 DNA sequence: TGTGCCAGCAGCGGGGGGACAGCTTGGGGAACTGAAGCTTTCTTT. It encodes CASSGGTAWGTEAFF.

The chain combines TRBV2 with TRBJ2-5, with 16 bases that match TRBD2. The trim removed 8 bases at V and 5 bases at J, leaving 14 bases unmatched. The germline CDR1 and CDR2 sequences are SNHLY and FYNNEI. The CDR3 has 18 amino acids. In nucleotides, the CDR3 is TGTGCCAGCCGCCTCGGGACTAGCGGGGGGGCCGGTCAGGAGACCCAGTACTTC. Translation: CASRLGTSGGAGQETQYF.

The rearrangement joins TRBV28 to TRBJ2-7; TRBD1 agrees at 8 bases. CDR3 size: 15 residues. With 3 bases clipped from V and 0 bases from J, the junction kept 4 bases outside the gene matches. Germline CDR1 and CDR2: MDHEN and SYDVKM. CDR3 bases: TGTGCCAGCAGTTTCAGGGGGCCAGGCTCCTACGAGCAGTACTTC. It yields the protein CASSFRGPGSYEQYF.

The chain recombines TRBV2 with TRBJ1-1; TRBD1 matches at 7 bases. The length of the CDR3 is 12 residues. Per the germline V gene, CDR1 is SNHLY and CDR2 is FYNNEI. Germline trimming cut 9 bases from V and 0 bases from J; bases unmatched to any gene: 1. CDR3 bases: TGTGCCAGTGGGACAGTGAACACTGAAGCTTTCTTT. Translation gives CASGTVNTEAFF. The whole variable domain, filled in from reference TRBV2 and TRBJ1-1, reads EPEVTQTPSHQVTQMGQEVILRCVPISNHLYFYWYRQILGQKVEFLVSFYNNEISEKSEIFDDQFSVERPDGSNFTLKIRSTKLEDSAMYFCASGTVNTEAFFGQGTRLTVV.

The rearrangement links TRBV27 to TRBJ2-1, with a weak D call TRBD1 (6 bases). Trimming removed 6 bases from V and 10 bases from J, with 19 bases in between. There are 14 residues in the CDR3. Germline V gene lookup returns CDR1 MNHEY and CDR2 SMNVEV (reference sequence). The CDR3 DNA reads TGTGCCAGCAGCCCCGGGACAACACCGCGGGAGCAGTTCTTC. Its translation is CASSPGTTPREQFF.

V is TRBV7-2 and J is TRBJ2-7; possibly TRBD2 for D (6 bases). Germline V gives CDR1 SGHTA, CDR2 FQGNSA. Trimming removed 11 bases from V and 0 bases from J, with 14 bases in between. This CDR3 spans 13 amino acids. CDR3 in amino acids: CAGGSGASYEQYF. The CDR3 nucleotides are TGTGCCGGGGGTAGCGGAGCCTCCTACGAGCAGTACTTC.

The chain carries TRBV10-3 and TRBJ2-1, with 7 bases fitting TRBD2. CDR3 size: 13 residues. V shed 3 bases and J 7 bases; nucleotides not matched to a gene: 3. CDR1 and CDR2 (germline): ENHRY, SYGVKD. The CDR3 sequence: CAISEPGGNEQFF. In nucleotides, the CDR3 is TGTGCCATCAGTGAACCCGGGGGGAATGAGCAGTTCTTC.

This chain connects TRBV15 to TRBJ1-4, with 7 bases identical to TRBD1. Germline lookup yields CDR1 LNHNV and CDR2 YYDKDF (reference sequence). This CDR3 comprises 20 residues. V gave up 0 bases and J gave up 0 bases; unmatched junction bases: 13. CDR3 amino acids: CATSRDQFRGQTATNEKLFF. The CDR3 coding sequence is TGTGCCACCAGCAGAGATCAATTTAGGGGACAGACTGCAACTAATGAAAAACTGTTTTTT.

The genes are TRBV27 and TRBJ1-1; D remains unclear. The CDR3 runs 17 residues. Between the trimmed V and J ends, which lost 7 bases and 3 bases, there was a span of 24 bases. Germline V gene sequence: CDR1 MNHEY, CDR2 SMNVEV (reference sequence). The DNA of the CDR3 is TGTGCCAGCACCAGTTTACGAAGGGTGGTTAGAGACACTGAAGCTTTCTTT. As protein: CASTSLRRVVRDTEAFF.

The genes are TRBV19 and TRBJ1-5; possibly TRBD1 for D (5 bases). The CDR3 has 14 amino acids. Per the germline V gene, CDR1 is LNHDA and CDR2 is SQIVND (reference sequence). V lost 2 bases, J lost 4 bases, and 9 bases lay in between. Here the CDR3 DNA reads TGTGCCAGTAGTATAATGACAGCTAATCAGCCCCAGCATTTT. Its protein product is CASSIMTANQPQHF.

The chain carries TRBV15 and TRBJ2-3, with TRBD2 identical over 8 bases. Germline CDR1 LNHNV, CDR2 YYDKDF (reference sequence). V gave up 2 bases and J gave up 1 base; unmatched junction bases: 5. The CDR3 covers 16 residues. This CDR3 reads CATSRKSGSGTDTQYF. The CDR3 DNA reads TGTGCCACCAGCAGAAAGAGCGGGAGCGGCACAGATACGCAGTATTTT.

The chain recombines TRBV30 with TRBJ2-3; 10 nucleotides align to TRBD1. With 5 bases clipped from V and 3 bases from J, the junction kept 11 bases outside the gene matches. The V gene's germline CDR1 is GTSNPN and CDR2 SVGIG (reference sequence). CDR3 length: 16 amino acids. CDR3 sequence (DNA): TGTGCCTGGTCCGGGGGGGACAGGGGTTTAACAGATACGCAGTATTTT. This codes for CAWSGGDRGLTDTQYF.

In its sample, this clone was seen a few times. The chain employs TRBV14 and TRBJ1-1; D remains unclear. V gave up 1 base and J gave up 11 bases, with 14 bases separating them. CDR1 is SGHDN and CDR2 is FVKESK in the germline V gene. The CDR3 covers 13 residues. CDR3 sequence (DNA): TGTGCCAGCAGCCAAGTAGAAGGGTCGTCGGCTTTCTTT. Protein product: CASSQVEGSSAFF.

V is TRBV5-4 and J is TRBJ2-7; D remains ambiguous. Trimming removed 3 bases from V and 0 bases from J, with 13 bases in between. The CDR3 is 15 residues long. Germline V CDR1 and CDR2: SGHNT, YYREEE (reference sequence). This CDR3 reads CASSSIGDSSYEQYF. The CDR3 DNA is TGTGCCAGCAGCTCCATAGGAGATAGCTCCTACGAGCAGTACTTC. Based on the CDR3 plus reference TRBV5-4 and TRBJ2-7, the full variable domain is ETGVTQSPTHLIKTRGQQVTLRCSSQSGHNTVSWYQQALGQGPQFIFQYYREEENGRGNFPPRFSGLQFPNYSSELNVNALELDDSALYLCASSSIGDSSYEQYFGPGTRLTVT.

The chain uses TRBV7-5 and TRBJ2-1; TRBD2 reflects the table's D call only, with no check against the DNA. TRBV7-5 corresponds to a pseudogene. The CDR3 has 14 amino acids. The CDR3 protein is CARSLSRSYIEQFF. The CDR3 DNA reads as TGTGCCAGAAGCTTATCTCGGAGCTACATTGAGCAGTTCTTC.

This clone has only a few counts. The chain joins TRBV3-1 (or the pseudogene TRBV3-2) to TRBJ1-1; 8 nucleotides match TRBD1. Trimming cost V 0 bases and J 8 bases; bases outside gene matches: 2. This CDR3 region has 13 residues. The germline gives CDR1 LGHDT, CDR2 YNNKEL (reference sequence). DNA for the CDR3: TGTGCCAGCAGCCAAGACTGGGACAGGGAAGCTTTCTTT. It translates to CASSQDWDREAFF.

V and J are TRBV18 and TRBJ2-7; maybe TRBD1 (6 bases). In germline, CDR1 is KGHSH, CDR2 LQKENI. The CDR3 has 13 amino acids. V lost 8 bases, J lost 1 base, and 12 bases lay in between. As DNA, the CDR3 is TGTGCCAGCACATTAGGACAGTCCTACGAGCAGTACTTC. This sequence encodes CASTLGQSYEQYF.

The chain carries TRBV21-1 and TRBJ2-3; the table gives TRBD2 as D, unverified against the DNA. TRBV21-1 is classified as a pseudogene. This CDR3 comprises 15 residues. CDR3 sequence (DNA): TGTGCCAGCAGGCGGGGGGCTCCCTGGGCAGATACGCAGTATTTT. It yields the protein CASRRGAPWADTQYF.

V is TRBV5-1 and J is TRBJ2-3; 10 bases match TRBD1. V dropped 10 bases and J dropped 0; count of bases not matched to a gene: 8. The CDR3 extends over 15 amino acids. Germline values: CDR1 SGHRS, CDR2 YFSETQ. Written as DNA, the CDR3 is TGCGCCTCGACAGGGGGCGAGAGTAGCACAGATACGCAGTATTTT. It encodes CASTGGESSTDTQYF.

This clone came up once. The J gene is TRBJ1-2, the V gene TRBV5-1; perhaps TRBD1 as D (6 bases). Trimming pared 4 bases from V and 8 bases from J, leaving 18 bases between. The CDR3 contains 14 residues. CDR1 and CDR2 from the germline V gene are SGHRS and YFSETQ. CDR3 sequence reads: CASSRRGGPEGYTF. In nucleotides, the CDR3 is TGCGCCAGCAGCCGCAGGGGAGGCCCTGAGGGCTACACCTTC.

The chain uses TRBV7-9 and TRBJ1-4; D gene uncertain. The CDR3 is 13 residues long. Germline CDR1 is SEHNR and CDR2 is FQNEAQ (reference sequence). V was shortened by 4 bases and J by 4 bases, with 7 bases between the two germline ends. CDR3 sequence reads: CASSSNSNEKLFF. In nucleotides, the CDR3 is TGTGCCAGCAGCTCTAACAGTAATGAAAAACTGTTTTTT.

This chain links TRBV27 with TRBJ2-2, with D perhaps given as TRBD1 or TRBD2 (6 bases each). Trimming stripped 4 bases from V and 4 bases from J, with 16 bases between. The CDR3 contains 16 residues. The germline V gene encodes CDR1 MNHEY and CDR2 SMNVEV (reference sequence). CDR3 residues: CASSWGAGLSTGELFF. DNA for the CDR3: TGTGCCAGCAGTTGGGGGGCAGGGTTGAGCACCGGGGAGCTGTTTTTT.

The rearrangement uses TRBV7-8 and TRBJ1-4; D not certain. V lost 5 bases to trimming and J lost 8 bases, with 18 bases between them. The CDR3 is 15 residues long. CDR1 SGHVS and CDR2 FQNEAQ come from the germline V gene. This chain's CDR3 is CASSPATPQGEKLFF. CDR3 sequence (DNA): TGTGCCAGCAGCCCCGCGACACCCCAAGGAGAAAAACTGTTTTTT.

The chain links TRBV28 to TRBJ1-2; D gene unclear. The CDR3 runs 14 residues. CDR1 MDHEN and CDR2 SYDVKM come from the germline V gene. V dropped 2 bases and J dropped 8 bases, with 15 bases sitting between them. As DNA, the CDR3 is TGTGCCAGCAGTTTAGAGCGTCTCCAATTGGGCTACACCTTC. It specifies CASSLERLQLGYTF.

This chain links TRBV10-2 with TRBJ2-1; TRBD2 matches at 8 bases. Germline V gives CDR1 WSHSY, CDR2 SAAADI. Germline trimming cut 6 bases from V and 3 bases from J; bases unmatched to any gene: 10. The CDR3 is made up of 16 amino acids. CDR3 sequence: CASRPSPGGRYNEQFF. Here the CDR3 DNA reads TGCGCCAGCAGACCCTCTCCGGGAGGGCGCTACAATGAGCAGTTCTTC.

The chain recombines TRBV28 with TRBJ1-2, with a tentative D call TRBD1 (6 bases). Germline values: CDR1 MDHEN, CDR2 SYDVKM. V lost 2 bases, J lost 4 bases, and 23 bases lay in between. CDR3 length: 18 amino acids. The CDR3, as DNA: TGTGCCAGCAGTTTACGTCCGGGGAGGCAGGGGCGAGGCTATGGCTACACCTTC. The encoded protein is CASSLRPGRQGRGYGYTF.

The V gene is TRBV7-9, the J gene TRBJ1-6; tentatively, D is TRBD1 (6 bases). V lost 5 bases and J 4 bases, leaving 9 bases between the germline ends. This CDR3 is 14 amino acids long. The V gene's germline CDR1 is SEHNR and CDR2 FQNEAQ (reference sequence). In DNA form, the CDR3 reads TGTGCCAGCAGCCCAGGGGCATATAATTCACCCCTCCACTTT. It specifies CASSPGAYNSPLHF.

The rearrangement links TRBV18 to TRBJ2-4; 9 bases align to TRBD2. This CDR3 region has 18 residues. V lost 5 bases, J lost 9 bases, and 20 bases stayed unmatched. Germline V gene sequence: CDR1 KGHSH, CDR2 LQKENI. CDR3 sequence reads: CASSGSSGDAGPRAIQYF. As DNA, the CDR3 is TGTGCCAGCTCAGGGTCTAGCGGGGACGCGGGGCCCCGAGCCATTCAGTACTTC.